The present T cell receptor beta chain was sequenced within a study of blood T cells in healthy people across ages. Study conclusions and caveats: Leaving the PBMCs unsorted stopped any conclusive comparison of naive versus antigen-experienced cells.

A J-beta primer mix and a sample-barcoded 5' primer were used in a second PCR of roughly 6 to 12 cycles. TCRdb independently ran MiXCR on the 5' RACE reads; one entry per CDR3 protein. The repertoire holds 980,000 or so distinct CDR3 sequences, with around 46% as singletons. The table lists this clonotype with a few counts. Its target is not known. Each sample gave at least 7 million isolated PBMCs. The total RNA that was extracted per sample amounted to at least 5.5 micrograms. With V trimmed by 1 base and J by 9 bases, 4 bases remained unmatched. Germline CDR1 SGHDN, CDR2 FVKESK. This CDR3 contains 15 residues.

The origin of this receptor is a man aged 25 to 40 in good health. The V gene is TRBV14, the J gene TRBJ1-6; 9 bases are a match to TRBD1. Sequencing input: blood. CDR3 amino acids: CASSQVGQGSSPLHF. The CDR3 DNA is TGTGCCAGCAGCCAAGTGGGACAGGGAAGTTCACCCCTCCACTTT.